A selection of T cell receptor beta chains follows, all from one sample in a study of blood T cells in healthy people across ages. TCRdb re-derived calls from the 5' RACE reads in MiXCR, one entry per CDR3 protein. Of about 730,000 distinct CDR3 sequences in the sample, about 42% are singletons; the top ten hold around 20%. The sequencing sample was made of blood. The receptors shown here come from a woman aged 60-70 years in good health. Each CDR3 is given with its conserved first and last residue. The D gene is left open where the match is weak. Clone size is stated in some rows and not others, as once, few, many or a class when expanded.

clone size: NA; J gene: TRBJ2-2; D gene: TRBD2; V gene: TRBV9; CDR3 DNA: TGTGCCAGCAGCGTAGGTCTCGGACTAGCGGGGGATTACGGGGAGCTGTTTTTT; CDR3 protein: CASSVGLGLAGDYGELFF
clone size: NA; J gene: TRBJ2-3; D gene: TRBD1; V gene: TRBV6-1; CDR3 DNA: TGTGCCAGCGCCTATCCCCCACAGGGGGCAGGAGTGGGGTATACGCAGTATTTT; CDR3 protein: CASAYPPQGAGVGYTQYF
clone size: NA; J gene: TRBJ2-7; D gene: NA; V gene: TRBV6-5; CDR3 DNA: TGTGCCAGCAGTAGCCAGGCCAGCGCCTACTACGAGCAGTACTTC; CDR3 protein: CASSSQASAYYEQYF
clone size: few; J gene: TRBJ2-7; D gene: TRBD1; V gene: TRBV7-6; CDR3 DNA: TGTGCCAGCAGCCTAGGACAGGGGGATGCCTCCTACGAGCAGTACTTC; CDR3 protein: CASSLGQGDASYEQYF
clone size: few; J gene: TRBJ2-1; D gene: NA; V gene: TRBV7-6; CDR3 DNA: TGTGCCAGCAGCTTAGGGCCCCTAGCCGATGAGCAGTTCTTC; CDR3 protein: CASSLGPLADEQFF
clone size: NA; J gene: TRBJ2-5; D gene: TRBD2; V gene: TRBV20-1; CDR3 DNA: TGCAGTGCACCGAAGCGACTAGCGGGAGCCAATGAGCAGTACTTC; CDR3 protein: CSAPKRLAGANEQYF
clone size: NA; J gene: TRBJ2-7; D gene: NA; V gene: TRBV21-1; CDR3 DNA: TGTGCCAGCAGCAAAAAATTACTAGCGTTGAGCTCCTACGAGCAGTACTTC; CDR3 protein: CASSKKLLALSSYEQYF
clone size: NA; J gene: TRBJ1-5; D gene: NA; V gene: TRBV4-1; CDR3 DNA: TGCGCCAGCAGCCGATGGGCCGGTAAAGATCAGCCCCAGCATTTT; CDR3 protein: CASSRWAGKDQPQHF
clone size: NA; J gene: TRBJ2-7; D gene: TRBD2; V gene: TRBV20-1; CDR3 DNA: TGCAGTGCTAGTCAAACCGGGACTAGAAACGAGCAGTACTTC; CDR3 protein: CSASQTGTRNEQYF
clone size: NA; J gene: TRBJ1-2; D gene: TRBD1; V gene: TRBV3-1; CDR3 DNA: TGTGCCAGCGTCGCCTCAGGGGGACAGGGGGCTTTCTACACCTTC; CDR3 protein: CASVASGGQGAFYTF
clone size: NA; J gene: TRBJ2-1; D gene: TRBD1; V gene: TRBV19; CDR3 DNA: TGTGCCAGTAGCACAGGGGGCCTCTACAATGAGCAGTTCTTC; CDR3 protein: CASSTGGLYNEQFF
clone size: NA; J gene: TRBJ2-7; D gene: NA; V gene: TRBV20-1; CDR3 DNA: TGCAGTGCTAGAGATGCAGGTACCCACGAGCAGTACTTC; CDR3 protein: CSARDAGTHEQYF
clone size: many; J gene: TRBJ2-1; D gene: NA; V gene: TRBV5-5; CDR3 DNA: TGTGCCAGCAGCTGGACTCCGGAGGCCTACAATGAGCAGTTCTTC; CDR3 protein: CASSWTPEAYNEQFF
clone size: NA; J gene: TRBJ2-3; D gene: TRBD1; V gene: TRBV5-1; CDR3 DNA: TGCGCCAGCAGCAAAACGACAGGGCCAGATACGCAGTATTTT; CDR3 protein: CASSKTTGPDTQYF
clone size: few; J gene: TRBJ2-2; D gene: TRBD1; V gene: TRBV7-3; CDR3 DNA: TGTGCCAGCAGCTTTAGTTCCCCGGTCGGGCAGGGGGCCGGGGAGCTGTTTTTT; CDR3 protein: CASSFSSPVGQGAGELFF
clone size: NA; J gene: TRBJ1-1; D gene: NA; V gene: TRBV12-3/TRBV12-4; CDR3 DNA: TGTGCCAGCAGTTGGGCCAGGGGAGGGAACACTGAAGCTTTCTTT; CDR3 protein: CASSWARGGNTEAFF
clone size: few; J gene: TRBJ2-1; D gene: TRBD1; V gene: TRBV6-5; CDR3 DNA: TGTGCCAGCAGTTACCGGGACAGGGGTGTCGATGAGCAGTTCTTC; CDR3 protein: CASSYRDRGVDEQFF
clone size: few; J gene: TRBJ2-3; D gene: TRBD1; V gene: TRBV7-9; CDR3 DNA: TGTGCCAGCAGCCCCTCCAGAGGGGGCGCTGATACGCAGTATTTT; CDR3 protein: CASSPSRGGADTQYF
clone size: NA; J gene: TRBJ2-2; D gene: TRBD2; V gene: TRBV20-1; CDR3 DNA: TGCAGTGCTAGTCCGGCTAGCGGGAGTTCCGGGGAGCTGTTTTTT; CDR3 protein: CSASPASGSSGELFF
clone size: NA; J gene: TRBJ2-1; D gene: TRBD2; V gene: TRBV6-2/TRBV6-3; CDR3 DNA: TGTGCCGGCAGAACTAGCGGGAGAGGGGCTGAGCAGTTCTTC; CDR3 protein: CAGRTSGRGAEQFF
clone size: NA; J gene: TRBJ2-3; D gene: TRBD2; V gene: TRBV7-2; CDR3 DNA: TGTGCCAGCAGCTTAGTGGGACTAGCGGAGGGTGTGACAGATACGCAGTATTTT; CDR3 protein: CASSLVGLAEGVTDTQYF
clone size: NA; J gene: TRBJ2-7; D gene: NA; V gene: TRBV28; CDR3 DNA: TGTGCCAGCACCCCCGGGACTCCCAATGAGCAGTACTTC; CDR3 protein: CASTPGTPNEQYF
clone size: NA; J gene: TRBJ2-6; D gene: NA; V gene: TRBV7-3; CDR3 DNA: TGTGCCAGCAGCATTCAAGGCGGGATACCTTCTGGGGCCAACGTCCTGACTTTC; CDR3 protein: CASSIQGGIPSGANVLTF
clone size: NA; J gene: TRBJ2-3; D gene: NA; V gene: TRBV21-1; CDR3 DNA: TGTGCCAGCAGCAAAGGGGGGGACAGGGGTCGCACAGATACGCAGTATTTT; CDR3 protein: CASSKGGDRGRTDTQYF
clone size: NA; J gene: TRBJ1-5; D gene: NA; V gene: TRBV4-2; CDR3 DNA: TGTGCCAGCAGCCAAGCACAGAATAGCAATCAGCCCCAGCATTTT; CDR3 protein: CASSQAQNSNQPQHF
clone size: NA; J gene: TRBJ2-3; D gene: NA; V gene: TRBV9; CDR3 DNA: TGTGCCAGCAGCCCCCACCTAGCGTCGGGTGATACGCAGTATTTT; CDR3 protein: CASSPHLASGDTQYF
clone size: NA; J gene: TRBJ2-1; D gene: NA; V gene: TRBV7-2; CDR3 DNA: TGTGCCAGCAGACTGGTACGCAGGGGCCCAAGCTCCTACAATGAGCAGTTCTTC; CDR3 protein: CASRLVRRGPSSYNEQFF
clone size: few; J gene: TRBJ2-5; D gene: NA; V gene: TRBV6-6; CDR3 DNA: TGTGCCACAAAGGTAGACGGTGGAGAGACCCAGTACTTC; CDR3 protein: CATKVDGGETQYF
clone size: NA; J gene: TRBJ1-1; D gene: TRBD1; V gene: TRBV19; CDR3 DNA: TGTGCCAGTGGGGGACAGCCGAACACTGAAGCTTTCTTT; CDR3 protein: CASGGQPNTEAFF
clone size: NA; J gene: TRBJ2-7; D gene: TRBD2; V gene: TRBV5-1; CDR3 DNA: TGCGCCAGCAGCAGCACTAGCGGGGGGGTGTACGAGCAGTACTTC; CDR3 protein: CASSSTSGGVYEQYF
clone size: NA; J gene: TRBJ1-1; D gene: NA; V gene: TRBV12-3/TRBV12-4; CDR3 DNA: TGTGCCAGCAGGGCAATAGGATCGAACACTGAAGCTTTCTTT; CDR3 protein: CASRAIGSNTEAFF
clone size: few; J gene: TRBJ2-6; D gene: NA; V gene: TRBV6-2/TRBV6-3; CDR3 DNA: TGTGCCAGCTCAGAACACTCAGTGTCTGGGGCCAACGTCCTGACTTTC; CDR3 protein: CASSEHSVSGANVLTF
clone size: NA; J gene: TRBJ1-2; D gene: TRBD1; V gene: TRBV28; CDR3 DNA: TGTGCCAGCAGTAGGCAGGGGGTCAACTATGGCTACACCTTC; CDR3 protein: CASSRQGVNYGYTF
clone size: few; J gene: TRBJ2-1; D gene: NA; V gene: TRBV7-2; CDR3 DNA: TGTGCCAGCAGCCCCCCTCTTAGTGAGCAGTTCTTC; CDR3 protein: CASSPPLSEQFF
clone size: NA; J gene: TRBJ2-3; D gene: NA; V gene: TRBV29-1; CDR3 DNA: TGCAGCGTTGAAGCGGGAGCGGTTACAGATACGCAGTATTTT; CDR3 protein: CSVEAGAVTDTQYF
clone size: NA; J gene: TRBJ2-5; D gene: TRBD2; V gene: TRBV5-1; CDR3 DNA: TGCGCCAGCAGCTTACTAGCGGGAGAACTCCAAGAGACCCAGTACTTC; CDR3 protein: CASSLLAGELQETQYF
clone size: few; J gene: TRBJ2-7; D gene: NA; V gene: TRBV6-5; CDR3 DNA: TGTGCCAGCAGTTCACCGGGGGACAACTCCTACGAGCAGTACTTC; CDR3 protein: CASSSPGDNSYEQYF
clone size: NA; J gene: TRBJ2-1; D gene: NA; V gene: TRBV7-9; CDR3 DNA: TGTGCCAGCAGCGTGCGGGACGAATACAATGAGCAGTTCTTC; CDR3 protein: CASSVRDEYNEQFF
clone size: NA; J gene: TRBJ1-2; D gene: NA; V gene: TRBV7-8; CDR3 DNA: TGTGCCAGCAGCTTAGCCGGCGTACCTAACTATGGCTACACCTTC; CDR3 protein: CASSLAGVPNYGYTF
clone size: NA; J gene: TRBJ1-5; D gene: NA; V gene: TRBV28; CDR3 DNA: TGTGCCAGCAGTTTGTTCGGCGGAGCACAAAGCAATCAGCCCCAGCATTTT; CDR3 protein: CASSLFGGAQSNQPQHF
clone size: few; J gene: TRBJ2-1; D gene: TRBD2; V gene: TRBV11-2; CDR3 DNA: TGTGCCAGCAGCTCTAATCGGGAACCAATGAGCGGGACCGCTTACAATGAGCAGTTCTTC; CDR3 protein: CASSSNREPMSGTAYNEQFF
clone size: few; J gene: TRBJ2-7; D gene: TRBD2; V gene: TRBV20-1; CDR3 DNA: TGCAGTGCTAGAGATCCTCGTAGTCTAGCGGACGAGCAGTACTTC; CDR3 protein: CSARDPRSLADEQYF
clone size: NA; J gene: TRBJ1-5; D gene: NA; V gene: TRBV20-1; CDR3 DNA: TGCAGTGCTAGTTCGCAGGGGCAGCTTCACAATCAGCCCCAGCATTTT; CDR3 protein: CSASSQGQLHNQPQHF
clone size: NA; J gene: TRBJ1-4; D gene: TRBD1; V gene: TRBV5-1; CDR3 DNA: TGCGCCAGCAGCACACACAGGGGTGTAGGCGAAAAACTGTTTTTT; CDR3 protein: CASSTHRGVGEKLFF
clone size: few; J gene: TRBJ2-1; D gene: TRBD1; V gene: TRBV7-3; CDR3 DNA: TGTGCCAGCAGCTCTGGGACAGGGGGCTGGGATGAGCAGTTCTTC; CDR3 protein: CASSSGTGGWDEQFF
clone size: NA; J gene: TRBJ1-1; D gene: NA; V gene: TRBV29-1; CDR3 DNA: TGCAGCGTACGCGGACGTATGAACACTGAAGCTTTCTTT; CDR3 protein: CSVRGRMNTEAFF
clone size: NA; J gene: TRBJ1-2; D gene: NA; V gene: TRBV12-3/TRBV12-4; CDR3 DNA: TGTGCCAGCAGTTTAACACAAATGGGCAGTGGCTGCACCTTC; CDR3 protein: CASSLTQMGSGCTF
clone size: NA; J gene: TRBJ1-2; D gene: NA; V gene: TRBV6-1; CDR3 DNA: TGTGCCTCCCGGCTCCCAGGGCGGTATGGCTACACCTTC; CDR3 protein: CASRLPGRYGYTF
clone size: once; J gene: TRBJ1-4; D gene: TRBD1; V gene: TRBV10-3; CDR3 DNA: TGTGCCATCAGTGAGTCGTACGGACAGGGGGCCGAAAAACTGTTTTTT; CDR3 protein: CAISESYGQGAEKLFF
clone size: NA; J gene: TRBJ1-1; D gene: NA; V gene: TRBV7-9; CDR3 DNA: TGTGCCAGCAGCGCTACAGGGTTGAACACTGAAGCTTTCTTT; CDR3 protein: CASSATGLNTEAFF
clone size: many; J gene: TRBJ2-7; D gene: NA; V gene: TRBV4-2; CDR3 DNA: TGTGCCAGCAGCCAAGTATCCAGCGGGTCCGCCTACGAGCAGTACTTC; CDR3 protein: CASSQVSSGSAYEQYF
clone size: few; J gene: TRBJ1-2; D gene: NA; V gene: TRBV14; CDR3 DNA: TGTGCCAGCAGCCAAGATCGCGGGCGGCCATATGGCTACACCTTC; CDR3 protein: CASSQDRGRPYGYTF
clone size: few; J gene: TRBJ2-5; D gene: TRBD2; V gene: TRBV6-2/TRBV6-3; CDR3 DNA: TGTGCCAGCAAAAGGGACGGGTACGGCGGGAGTCGTACAAATGAGCAGTACTTC; CDR3 protein: CASKRDGYGGSRTNEQYF
clone size: NA; J gene: TRBJ2-1; D gene: TRBD2; V gene: TRBV25-1; CDR3 DNA: TGTGCCAGCAGGAAACCTAGCGGGAGCGGAAATGAGCAGTTCTTC; CDR3 protein: CASRKPSGSGNEQFF
clone size: few; J gene: TRBJ2-7; D gene: NA; V gene: TRBV25-1; CDR3 DNA: TGTGCCACCGCAGTTACCTACGAGCAGTACTTC; CDR3 protein: CATAVTYEQYF